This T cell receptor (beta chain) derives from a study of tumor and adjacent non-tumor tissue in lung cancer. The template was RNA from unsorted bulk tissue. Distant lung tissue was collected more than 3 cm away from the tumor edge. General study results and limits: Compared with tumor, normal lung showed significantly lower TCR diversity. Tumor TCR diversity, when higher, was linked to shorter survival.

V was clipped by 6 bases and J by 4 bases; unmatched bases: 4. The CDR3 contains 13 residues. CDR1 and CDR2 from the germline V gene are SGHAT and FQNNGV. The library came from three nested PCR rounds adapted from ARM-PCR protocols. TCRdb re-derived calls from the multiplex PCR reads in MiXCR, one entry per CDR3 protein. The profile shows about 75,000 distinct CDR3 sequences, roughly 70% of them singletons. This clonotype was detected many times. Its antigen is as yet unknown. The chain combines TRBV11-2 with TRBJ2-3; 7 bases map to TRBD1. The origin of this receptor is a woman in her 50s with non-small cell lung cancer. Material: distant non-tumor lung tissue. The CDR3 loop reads CASRQTGADTQYF. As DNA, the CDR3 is TGTGCCAGCAGACAAACAGGGGCAGATACGCAGTATTTT. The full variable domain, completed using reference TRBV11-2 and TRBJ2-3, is EAGVAQSPRYKIIEKRQSVAFWCNPISGHATLYWYQQILGQGPKLLIQFQNNGVVDDSQLPKDRFSAERLKGVDSTLKIQPAKLEDSAVYLCASRQTGADTQYFGPGTRLTVL.